This TCR beta chain was sequenced during a study of cytomegalovirus exposure and HLA in healthy donors (dated by TCRdb to the late 2010s). With respect to the entire study: An earlier analysis of a few hundred of the donors reported 276 Gb of sequence data and roughly 120 million unique TCR beta sequences obtained from approximately 180 million T cells. Using immunosequencing, the study profiled T cell repertoires from roughly 650 subjects and related those repertoires to cytomegalovirus serostatus. Genome-wide SNP genotypes for about 65% of the 666 donors were used in a later genetic analysis, which treated that subset as a discovery cohort. An early release that covered about 640 HLA-typed donors contained approximately 300 gigabases of sequencing data and tens of millions of unique TCR sequences. Roughly five DR-DQ haplotypes were handled as single units for association and clustering because linkage in the cohort was strong. Donor age, sex, ethnicity and CMV serostatus were compiled alongside the repertoire data. To study patterns of TCR occurrence, a later analysis re-analyzed previously published TCR beta repertoires from several hundred donors and added high-resolution HLA genotyping. The study aimed to test whether cataloging public T cell receptors could reveal signatures of past pathogen exposure. Across 398 genotyped donors of the cohort, an average of roughly 250,000 unique TCR beta nucleotide sequences per donor were sequenced, and 15% to 20% of those sequences were non-productive. An earlier analysis of 500 to 650 of the donors applied high-throughput TCR beta sequencing to assess whether each TCR beta V gene segment acted as functional or pseudogenic. In addition to the first cohort of roughly 670 subjects, a separate validation cohort of around 110 different subjects was used. Typing coverage differed by locus: A, B, C, DRB1 and DQB1 were typed in roughly 620-640 donors, DQA1 in about 510, DPA1 in 600 to 610, and DPB1 in 450 to 490. Every discovery cohort repertoire had been produced on one sequencing platform. The later analysis used no new phenotypic data to find candidate immune exposures, relying instead on TCR beta sequences and their occurrence across donors. To predict cytomegalovirus infection status, the study brought together high-throughput TCR immunosequencing, statistical association of individual TCRs with disease status, and machine learning. Of the roughly 400 genotyped donors, about 80% fell in the genetic ancestry cluster associated with self-reported Caucasian donors. HLA typing covered class I and class II loci at four-digit resolution.

To prepare the library, the immunoSEQ multiplex PCR assay was applied. A mixture of 60 forward primers for TCR Vbeta segments and 13 reverse primers for TCR Jbeta segments was used in the multiplex PCR. The CDR3 region of rearranged TCR beta genes was amplified from genomic DNA with a multiplex PCR assay. The amplified TCR beta libraries were sequenced on the Illumina HiSeq System as 87-base-pair reads. In the authors' own workflow: A later analysis counted around 72 million unique TCR beta chains across the 600 to 850 repertoires, and about 10 million of these chains were shared by at least two donors. A nearest-neighbor algorithm error-corrected the raw reads and collapsed the reads into unique sequences, merging closely related sequences to remove PCR and sequencing errors. V, D and J gene segments were assigned by aligning CDR3 sequences to IMGT reference sequences. For a sequence to be retained, a match of at least six nucleotides to both a V gene segment and a J gene segment was required. Rearrangements were classified as productive when the CDR3 lacked stop codons and remained in frame with V and J, and all other rearrangements were classified as non-productive. CDR3 was defined by IMGT convention, running from the second conserved V-encoded cysteine to the conserved J-encoded phenylalanine. The earlier analysis of about 590 of the donors excluded sequences that lacked an unambiguous match to a single V gene segment. In an earlier analysis of around 600 of the donors, V segments were called functional above 56.7% productive rearrangements and were called segregating when the between-donor standard deviation exceeded 5%. A statistical classification framework was built to diagnose cytomegalovirus status from the catalog of TCR beta chain sequences. V and J gene assignment, in a later analysis, came from comparing TCR nucleotide sequences with IMGT/GENE-DB human TR gene sequences. In a later analysis, CDR3 sequences and most-parsimonious VDJ recombination scenarios were assigned using the TCRdist pipeline. In a later analysis, every TCR beta chain was defined by the combination of its CDR3 amino acid sequence and its V-gene family, and reads without a unique V-gene family were dropped. As a way to deal with suspected cross-contamination and a sequencing artifact, a later analysis dropped 450 to 600 nucleotide sequences that were highly shared and had low generation probability. A later analysis calculated a clonal expansion index for each public chain from normalized within-repertoire ranks of inferred template counts. Generation probabilities in a later analysis came from a VDJ recombination model fitted to out-of-frame rearrangements, and those results were checked against IGoR. Hypergeometric tests were used in a later analysis to score TCR-TCR, TCR-HLA and TCR-CMV co-occurrence, with a repertoire-size bias correction applied to the TCR pairs. To estimate false discovery rates, a later analysis permuted the HLA or CMV assignments 20 times. In a later analysis, co-occurring TCRs were grouped with DBSCAN, and TCRdist sequence similarity was added when clustering was performed within HLA-allele-positive subsets. Repertoires with fewer than 30,000 or more than 120,000 public chains, plus five repertoires with anomalous nucleotide sharing, were excluded from co-occurrence clustering. The immuneACCESS repertoire file appears here via TCRdb, limited to in-frame rearrangements. These files lack a portion of the clones; in checked studies, under half of the deficit traces to unresolved V genes, and the cause of the others is not known. The V and J calls and the clone size are those of that table, but D and trimming were determined from the DNA. The sample table records about 210,000 clones; about 83% of these occur just once. The biggest ten clones account for about 9.4% of the sample.

Overall study results and their limits: V-gene and J-gene trimming of TCR beta chains was associated with a missense DCLRE1C variant in a later genetic analysis, and the association was replicated in an independent cohort. The only immune exposure information available for the cohort was CMV serostatus. A total of 164 TCR beta chains were listed by the study as associated with cytomegalovirus. A later analysis found that most CMV-associated TCR beta chains appeared HLA-restricted, with HLA associations seemingly driven largely by CMV exposure. Most TCR sequences were seen in very few donors, while some public TCRs were found in many individuals. In a later genetic analysis, fewer N-insertions in productive TCRs were reported among donors in an Asian-associated ancestry cluster than the roughly 700-donor mean. Some IMGT-functional V segments, including TRBV6-2 and TRBV6-3, could not be distinguished by the 87-base-pair reads and were therefore excluded. Correlated functional status among segregating V segments might reflect linkage disequilibrium, but an unknown experimental factor could not be ruled out. Compared with equally common non-associated chains, HLA-associated TCR beta chains in a later analysis were more clonally expanded and had lower generation probabilities. Strong co-occurrence of HLA alleles, especially DR and DQ, made assigning TCR associations to individual alleles difficult. A cluster of highly shared sequence variants was judged likely to be a technical artifact of the sequencing pipeline. The classifier was reported to diagnose cytomegalovirus status with high specificity and sensitivity in both the original and validation cohorts. Roughly uniform sequencing depth across donors was assumed in presence/absence analyses, although this assumption may not hold. Only TCR beta chains were sequenced in this cohort, and the absence of alpha or paired-chain data limited detectable features. A further reported finding was that TCR beta sequences accurately predicted the HLA-A and HLA-B alleles for most subjects in the first cohort. A later analysis found that TCR association rates varied across HLA loci, with DRB1 alleles showing the most associated TCRs and HLA-C alleles the fewest. According to a later analysis, parvovirus B19, influenza, CMV and Epstein-Barr virus appeared linked to several top co-occurrence clusters. It was suggested by the authors that the approach could potentially be generalized to other disease states and immunological phenotypes. A later analysis associated about 17,000 TCR beta sequences with specific HLA alleles at a false discovery rate of 0.05. In an earlier analysis of about 540 of the donors, most TCR beta V segments were observed in productive rearrangements about 90% or about 30% of the time, broadly matching IMGT annotations. In vitro tests confirmed that a few of the cytomegalovirus-associated TCR beta chains recognize cytomegalovirus antigens. Over 15 rarely observed V segments, including chromosome 9 orphons, were excluded from the earlier analysis of some 590 of the donors because counts were too low. Because HLA typing was unavailable for some donors at each locus, only the typed subset was used in association tests.

V sheds 5 bases and J sheds 1 base, leaving 14 bases between their ends. There are 15 amino acids in the CDR3, from cysteine to phenylalanine inclusive. CDR3 DNA only is kept here, 45 bases in frame from base 1. Looking up the germline V gene yields CDR1 MNHEY and CDR2 SVGAGI. In total, approximately 610 healthy bone marrow donors made up the cohort. All cohort members were sampled while nominally healthy, although unrecorded immune exposures were likely present. The donor was CMV seropositive and was included in the group of approximately 310 seropositive cohort members. A peripheral blood sample was provided by each donor, and peripheral blood mononuclear cells were used for TCR beta sequencing. Genomic DNA was extracted from the blood cell samples with the Qiagen DNeasy Blood Extraction Kit. In its sample, this clone was seen a few times. Its antigen remains undetermined. No much larger clone is present one base from it, and per-base qualities are unavailable.

This chain is built from TRBV6-5 and TRBJ1-1; the D gene cannot be resolved reliably. The sequence was obtained from a woman aged 45-59 years in good health and CMV-seropositive. The source material was PBMCs. Here the CDR3 is given as CASSRQEVPNTEAFF. The nucleotide sequence reads TGTGCCAGCAGTCGCCAGGAGGTTCCGAACACTGAAGCTTTCTTT.